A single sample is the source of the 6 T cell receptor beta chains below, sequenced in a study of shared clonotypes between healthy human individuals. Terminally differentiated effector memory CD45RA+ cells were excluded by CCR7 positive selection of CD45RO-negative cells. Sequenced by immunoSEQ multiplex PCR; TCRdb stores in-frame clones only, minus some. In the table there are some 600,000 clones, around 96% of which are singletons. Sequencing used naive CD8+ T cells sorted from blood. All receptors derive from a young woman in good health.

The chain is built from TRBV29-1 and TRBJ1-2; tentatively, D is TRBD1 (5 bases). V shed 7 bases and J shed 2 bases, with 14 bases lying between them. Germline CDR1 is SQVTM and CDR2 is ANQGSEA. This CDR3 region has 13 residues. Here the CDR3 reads CSARGTENYGYTF. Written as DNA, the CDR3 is TGCAGCGCAAGAGGGACCGAGAACTATGGCTACACCTTC. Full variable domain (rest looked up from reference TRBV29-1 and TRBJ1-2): SAVISQKPSRDICQRGTSLTIQCQVDSQVTMMFWYRQQPGQSLTLIATANQGSEATYESGFVIDKFPISRPNLTFSTLTVSNMSPEDSSIYLCSARGTENYGYTFGSGTRLTVV.

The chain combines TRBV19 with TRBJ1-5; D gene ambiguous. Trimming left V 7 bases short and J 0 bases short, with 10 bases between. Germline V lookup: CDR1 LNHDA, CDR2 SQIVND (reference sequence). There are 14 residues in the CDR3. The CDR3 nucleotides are TGTGCCAGTAAGCACGGAGTTAGCAATCAGCCCCAGCATTTT. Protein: CASKHGVSNQPQHF.

Here the CDR3 DNA reads TGTGCCATCAAAATTGCAAACGTCCTGACTTTC. It translates to CAIKIANVLTF. This rearrangement joins TRBV19 to TRBJ2-6; D gene unclear. Germline V CDR1 and CDR2: LNHDA, SQIVND (reference sequence). V was cut by 10 bases and J by 10 bases, with 11 bases left in between. CDR3 length: 11 residues.

CDR3 coding DNA: TGCACCAGCAGCTACGGACTAGCGGGACACTACAATGAGCAGTTCTTC. It translates to CTSSYGLAGHYNEQFF. The chain employs TRBV1 and TRBJ2-1; TRBD2, the D gene given by the table, was not confirmed from the DNA. TRBV1 is flagged as a pseudogene. The CDR3 has 16 residues.

CDR3 coding DNA: TGTGCCAGCAGTTATGGGGAGTGGGAACTGAACACTGAAGCTTTCTTT. It translates to CASSYGEWELNTEAFF. This chain links TRBV6-5 with TRBJ1-1; D remains unclear. The CDR3 spans 16 residues. Germline V gene lookup returns CDR1 MNHEY and CDR2 SVGAGI. Trimming cost V 3 bases and J 0 bases, with 14 bases left between them.

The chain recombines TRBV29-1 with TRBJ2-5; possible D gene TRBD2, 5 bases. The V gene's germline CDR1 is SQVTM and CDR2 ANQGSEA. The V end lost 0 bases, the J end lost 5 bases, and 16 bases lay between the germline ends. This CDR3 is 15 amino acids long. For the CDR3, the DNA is TGCAGCGTTGAAGAAGGGTCGGGATTTCGGGAGACCCAGTACTTC. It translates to CSVEEGSGFRETQYF.